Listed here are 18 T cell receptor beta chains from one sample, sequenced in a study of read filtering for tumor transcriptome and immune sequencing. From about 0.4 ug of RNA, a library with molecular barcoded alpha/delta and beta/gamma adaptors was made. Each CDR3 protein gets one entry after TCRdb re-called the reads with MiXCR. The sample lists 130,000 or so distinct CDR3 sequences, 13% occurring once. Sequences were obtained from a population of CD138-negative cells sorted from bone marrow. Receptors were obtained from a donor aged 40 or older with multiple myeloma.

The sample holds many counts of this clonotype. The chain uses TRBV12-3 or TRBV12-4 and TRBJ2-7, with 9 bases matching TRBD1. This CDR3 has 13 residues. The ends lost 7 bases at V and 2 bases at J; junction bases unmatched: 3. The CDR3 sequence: CASTGQGAYEQYF. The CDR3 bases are TGTGCCAGCACGGGACAGGGAGCCTACGAGCAGTACTTC.

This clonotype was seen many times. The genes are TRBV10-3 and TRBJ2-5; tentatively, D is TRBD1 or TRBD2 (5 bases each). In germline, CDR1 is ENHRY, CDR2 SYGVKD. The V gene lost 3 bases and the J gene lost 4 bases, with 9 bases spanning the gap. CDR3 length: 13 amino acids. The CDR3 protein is CAISDRGRETQYF. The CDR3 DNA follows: TGTGCCATCAGTGATAGGGGACGAGAGACCCAGTACTTC.

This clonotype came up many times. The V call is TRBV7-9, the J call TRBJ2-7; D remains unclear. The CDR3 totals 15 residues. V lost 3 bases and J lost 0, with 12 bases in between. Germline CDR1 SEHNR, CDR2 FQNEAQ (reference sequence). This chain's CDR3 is CASSLDPSSSYEQYF. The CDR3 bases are TGTGCCAGCAGCTTGGATCCATCGAGCTCCTACGAGCAGTACTTC.

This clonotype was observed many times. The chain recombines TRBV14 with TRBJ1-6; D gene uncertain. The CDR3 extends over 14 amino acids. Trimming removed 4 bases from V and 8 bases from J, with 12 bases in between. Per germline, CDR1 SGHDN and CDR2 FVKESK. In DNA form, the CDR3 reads TGTGCCAGCAGCCGGGCCTTGACCCATTCACCCCTCCACTTT. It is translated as CASSRALTHSPLHF. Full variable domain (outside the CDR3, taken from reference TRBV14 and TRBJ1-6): EAGVTQFPSHSVIEKGQTVTLRCDPISGHDNLYWYRRVMGKEIKFLLHFVKESKQDESGMPNNRFLAERTGGTYSTLKVQPAELEDSGVYFCASSRALTHSPLHFGNGTRLTVT.

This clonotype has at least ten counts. CDR3 sequence reads: CASSPGTENQPQHF. CDR3 DNA sequence: TGTGCCAGCAGCCCCGGGACAGAGAATCAGCCCCAGCATTTT. V and J are TRBV7-8 and TRBJ1-5; 7 bases fit TRBD1. This CDR3 comprises 14 residues. Germline V gene data show CDR1 as SGHVS and CDR2 as FQNEAQ. J was trimmed by 4 bases and V by 5 bases; bases with no gene match: 5.

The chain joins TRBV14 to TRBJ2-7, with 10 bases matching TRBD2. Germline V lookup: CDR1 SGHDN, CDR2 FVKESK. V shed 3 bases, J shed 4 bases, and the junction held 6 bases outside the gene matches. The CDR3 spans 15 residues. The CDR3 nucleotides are TGTGCCAGCAGCCAGATGAGCGGGAGGGCTTACGAGCAGTACTTC. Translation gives CASSQMSGRAYEQYF.

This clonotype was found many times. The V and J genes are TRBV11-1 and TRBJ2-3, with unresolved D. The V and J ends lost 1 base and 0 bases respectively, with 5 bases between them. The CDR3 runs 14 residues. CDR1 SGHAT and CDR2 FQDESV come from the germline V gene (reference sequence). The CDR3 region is CASSLEDSTDTQYF. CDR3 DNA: TGTGCCAGCAGCTTAGAGGACAGCACAGATACGCAGTATTTT.

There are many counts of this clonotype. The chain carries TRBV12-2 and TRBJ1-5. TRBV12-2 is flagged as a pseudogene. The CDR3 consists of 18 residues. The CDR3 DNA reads TGTGCAAGTCGCTTAGAGGCAGGCTCTACTTATAGCAATCAGCCCCAGCATTTT. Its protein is CASRLEAGSTYSNQPQHF.

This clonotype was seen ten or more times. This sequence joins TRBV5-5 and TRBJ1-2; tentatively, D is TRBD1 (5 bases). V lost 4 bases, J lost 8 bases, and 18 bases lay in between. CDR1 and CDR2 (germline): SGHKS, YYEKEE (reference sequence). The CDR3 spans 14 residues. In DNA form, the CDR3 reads TGTGCCAGCAGCCTCCTTATGGGGACTGACGGCTACACCTTC. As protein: CASSLLMGTDGYTF.

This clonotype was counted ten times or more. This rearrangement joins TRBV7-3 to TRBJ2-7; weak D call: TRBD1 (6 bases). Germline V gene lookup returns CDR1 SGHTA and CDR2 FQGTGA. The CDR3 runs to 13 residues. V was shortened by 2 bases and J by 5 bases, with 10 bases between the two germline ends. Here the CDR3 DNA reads TGTGCCAGCAGCTTAGGGCAGGGGAACGAGCAGTACTTC. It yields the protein CASSLGQGNEQYF.

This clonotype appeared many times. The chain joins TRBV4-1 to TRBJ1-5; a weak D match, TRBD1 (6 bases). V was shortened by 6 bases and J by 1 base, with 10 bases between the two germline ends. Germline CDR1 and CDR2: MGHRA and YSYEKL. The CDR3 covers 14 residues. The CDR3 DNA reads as TGCGCCAGCAGTGCGGGACAAAGCAATCAGCCCCAGCATTTT. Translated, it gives CASSAGQSNQPQHF.

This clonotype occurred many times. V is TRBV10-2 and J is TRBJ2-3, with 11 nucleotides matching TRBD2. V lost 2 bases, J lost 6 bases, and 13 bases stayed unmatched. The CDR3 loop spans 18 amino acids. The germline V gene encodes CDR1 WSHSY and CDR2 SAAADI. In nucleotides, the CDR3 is TGCGCCAGCAGTGAGGGAAGTAGCGGGAGGGCCCGGCGGGATACGCAGTATTTT. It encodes CASSEGSSGRARRDTQYF.

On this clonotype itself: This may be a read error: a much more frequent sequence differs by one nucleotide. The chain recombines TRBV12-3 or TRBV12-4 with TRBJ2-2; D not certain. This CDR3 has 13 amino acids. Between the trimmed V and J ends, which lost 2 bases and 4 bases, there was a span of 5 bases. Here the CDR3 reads CASSLIGTGELFF. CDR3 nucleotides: TGTGCCAGCAGTTTAATTGGCACCGGGGAGCTGTTTTTT.

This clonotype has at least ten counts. The CDR3, as DNA: TGTGCCAGCAGCCAAGAGGCACTAGCTTTGGTAGATACGCAGTATTTT. Protein product: CASSQEALALVDTQYF. The chain employs TRBV4-2 and TRBJ2-3; D perhaps matches TRBD2 (6 bases). Germline V gene data show CDR1 as LGHNA and CDR2 as YNFKEQ. Trimming cost V 0 bases and J 5 bases, with 15 bases left between them. CDR3 size: 16 residues.

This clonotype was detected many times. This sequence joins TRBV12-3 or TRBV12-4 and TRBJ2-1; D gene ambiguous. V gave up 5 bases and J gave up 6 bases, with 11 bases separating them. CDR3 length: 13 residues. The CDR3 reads CASSAASTNEQFF. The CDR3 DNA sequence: TGTGCCAGCAGTGCCGCTTCTACCAATGAGCAGTTCTTC.

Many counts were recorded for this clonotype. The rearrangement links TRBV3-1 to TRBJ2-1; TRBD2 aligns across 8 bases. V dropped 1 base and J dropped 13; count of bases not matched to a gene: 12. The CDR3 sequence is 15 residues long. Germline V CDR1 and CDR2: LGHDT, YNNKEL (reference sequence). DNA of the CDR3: TGTGCCAGCAGCCAAGGGGGGAGGAGCGGGAGATTCCAGTTCTTC. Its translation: CASSQGGRSGRFQFF.

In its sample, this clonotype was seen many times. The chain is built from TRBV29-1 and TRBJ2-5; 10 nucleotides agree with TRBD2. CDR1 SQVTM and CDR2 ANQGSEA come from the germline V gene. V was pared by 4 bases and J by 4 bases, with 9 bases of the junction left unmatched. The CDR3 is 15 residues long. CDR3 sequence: CSVGRGLAPGETQYF. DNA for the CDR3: TGCAGCGTTGGGAGGGGACTAGCGCCGGGAGAGACCCAGTACTTC.

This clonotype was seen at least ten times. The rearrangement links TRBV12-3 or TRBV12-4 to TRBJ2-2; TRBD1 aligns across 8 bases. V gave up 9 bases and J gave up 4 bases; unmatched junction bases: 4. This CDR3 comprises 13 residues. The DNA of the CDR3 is TGTGCCAGTGACAGGGGTGTCACCGGGGAGCTGTTTTTT. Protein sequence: CASDRGVTGELFF.